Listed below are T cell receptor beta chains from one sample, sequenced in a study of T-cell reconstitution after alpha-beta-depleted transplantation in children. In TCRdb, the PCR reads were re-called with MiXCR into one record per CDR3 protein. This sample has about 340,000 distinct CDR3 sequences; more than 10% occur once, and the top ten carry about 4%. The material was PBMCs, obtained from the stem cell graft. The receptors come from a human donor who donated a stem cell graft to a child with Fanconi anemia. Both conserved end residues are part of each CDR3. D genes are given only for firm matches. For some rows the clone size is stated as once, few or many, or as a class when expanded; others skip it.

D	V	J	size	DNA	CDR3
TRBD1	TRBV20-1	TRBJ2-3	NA	TGCAGTGCTACTAGAGGGGGCGGGACAGATACGCAGTATTTT	CSATRGGGTDTQYF
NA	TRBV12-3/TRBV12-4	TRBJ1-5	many	TGTGCCAGCAGGGCGGGGCAGCAGCCCCAGCATTTT	CASRAGQQPQHF
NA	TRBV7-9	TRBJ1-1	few	TGTGCCAGCACCCAGGGGATAATGAACACTGAAGCTTTCTTT	CASTQGIMNTEAFF
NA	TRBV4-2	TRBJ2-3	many	TGTGCCAGCAGCACATCGATGGGGGATACGCAGTATTTT	CASSTSMGDTQYF
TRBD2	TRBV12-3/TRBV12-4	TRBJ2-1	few	TGTGCCACCGACGGGACTAGCTTGAAAAATGAGCAGTTCTTC	CATDGTSLKNEQFF
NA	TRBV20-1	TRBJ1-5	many	TGCAGTGCTAGAGACCCGATGAGCAATCAGCCCCAGCATTTT	CSARDPMSNQPQHF
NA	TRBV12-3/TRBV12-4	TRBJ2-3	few	TGTGCCAGCAGTGGGACATCCCTAGATACGCAGTATTTT	CASSGTSLDTQYF
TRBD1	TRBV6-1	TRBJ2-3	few	TGTGCCAGCAATAACAGGGGGGATTTGAGTGATACGCAGTATTTT	CASNNRGDLSDTQYF
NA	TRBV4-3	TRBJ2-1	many	TGCGCCAGCAGCCAAGAGTGGGGTTCCTACAATGAGCAGTTCTTC	CASSQEWGSYNEQFF
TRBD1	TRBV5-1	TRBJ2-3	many	TGCGCCAGCAGCTCTCAGGGGGCAGATACGCAGTATTTT	CASSSQGADTQYF
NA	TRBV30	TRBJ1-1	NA	TGTGCCTGGAGTGGCGGGACACCCTTAGGGGACACTGAAGCTTTCTTT	CAWSGGTPLGDTEAFF
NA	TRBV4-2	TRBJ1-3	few	TGTGCCAGCAGCGGAGATTTCAACTCTGGAAACACCATATATTTT	CASSGDFNSGNTIYF
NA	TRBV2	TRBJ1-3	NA	TGTGCCAGGGGCGGGTCTACCGCCTCTGGAAACACCATAAATTTT	CARGGSTASGNTINF
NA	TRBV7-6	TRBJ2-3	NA	TGTGTCAGCAGCTCGGACAGCGTCATGGAGGTGGATACGCAGTATTTT	CVSSSDSVMEVDTQYF
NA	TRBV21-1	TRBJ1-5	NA	TGTGCCAGCAGCAAACCCCATTGGACAGGGCCCTCAAAACAGCCCCAGCATTTT	CASSKPHWTGPSKQPQHF
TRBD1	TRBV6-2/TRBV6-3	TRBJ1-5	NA	TGTGCCAGCAGGCCGGGACAGGGTTTCAATCAGCCCCAGCATTTT	CASRPGQGFNQPQHF
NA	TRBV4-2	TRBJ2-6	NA	TGTGCCAGCAGCCAAATTACAGGCCCGATTGGCTCTGGGGCCAACGTCCTGACTTTC	CASSQITGPIGSGANVLTF
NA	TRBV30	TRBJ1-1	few	TGTGCCTGGGTCGGGGCAGGGATGAACACTGAAGCTTTCTTT	CAWVGAGMNTEAFF
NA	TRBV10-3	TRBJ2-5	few	TGTGCCTCCAACGGGGGGCCGGGGGAGACCCAGTACTTC	CASNGGPGETQYF
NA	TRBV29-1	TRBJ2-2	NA	TGCAGCGTTGAAGAGAACAGGAACACCGGGGAGCTGTTTTTT	CSVEENRNTGELFF